This T cell receptor (beta chain) was recorded in a study of regulatory T cells in long-lasting Graves disease. Building the TCR beta libraries relied on iRepertoire HTBI primers, and CDR3 regions underwent Arm-PCR. TCRdb reanalysed the multiplex PCR reads using MiXCR and keeps one entry per CDR3 protein. The data contain fewer than 350,000 distinct CDR3 sequences, 15% to 20% of them singletons. Time point denoted: newly diagnosed GD, antithyroid drugs for less than 3 months. Construction of the TCR library relied on RNA isolated from PBMCs. The CDR3 is 11 residues long. The V gene lost 2 bases and the J gene lost 7 bases, with 3 bases spanning the gap. CDR1 and CDR2 from the germline V gene are LGHNT and FRNRAP.

The sequence derives from a female donor with Graves disease. The starting material was peripheral blood mononuclear cells (PBMCs), obtained at new diagnosis, from a patient treated with antithyroid drugs. This chain connects TRBV12-5 to TRBJ1-5; the D is unclear. The CDR3 sequence is CASGLLQPQHF. The CDR3 DNA follows: TGTGCTAGTGGTTTGCTCCAGCCCCAGCATTTT.